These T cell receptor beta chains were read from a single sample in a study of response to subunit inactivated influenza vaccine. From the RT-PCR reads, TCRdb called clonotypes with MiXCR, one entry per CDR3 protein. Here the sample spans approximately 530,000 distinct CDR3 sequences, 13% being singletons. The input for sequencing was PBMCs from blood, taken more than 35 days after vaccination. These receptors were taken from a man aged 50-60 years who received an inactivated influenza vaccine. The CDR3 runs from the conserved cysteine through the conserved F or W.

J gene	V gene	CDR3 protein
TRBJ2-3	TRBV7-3	CASSSDGGSTDTQYF
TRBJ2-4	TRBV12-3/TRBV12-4	CASSYAENIQYF
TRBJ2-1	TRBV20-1	CSARETSGRLNEQFF
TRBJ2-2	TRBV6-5	CASSYSRTSPGELFF
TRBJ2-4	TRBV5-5	CASSTSRGGRSIQYF
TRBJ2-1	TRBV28	CASSLQGANYNEQFF
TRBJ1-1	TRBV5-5	CASSSDAGRGDTEAFF
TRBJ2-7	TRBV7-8	CASSSSGTGGREQYF
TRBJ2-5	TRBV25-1	CASSRTGVQETQYF
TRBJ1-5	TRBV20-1	CSATQGNQPQHF
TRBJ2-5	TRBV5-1	CASSLGGNEETQYF
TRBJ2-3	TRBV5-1	CASSLASAGADTQYF
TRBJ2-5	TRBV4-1	CASRRWLAGIMQETQYF
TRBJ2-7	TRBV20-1	CSARGQVYEQYF
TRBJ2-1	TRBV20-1	CSARDRRLLENEQFF
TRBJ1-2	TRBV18	CASFSGGYGYTF
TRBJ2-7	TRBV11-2	CASSLQGGSTGTPYEQYF
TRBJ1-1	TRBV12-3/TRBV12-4	CASSFSFEAFF
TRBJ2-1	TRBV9	CASSVVGEQFF
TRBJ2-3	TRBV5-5	CASSSTSGGAYGDTQYF
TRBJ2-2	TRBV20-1	CSATSPSGTGELFF
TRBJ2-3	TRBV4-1	CASSQPLSGGSADTQYF
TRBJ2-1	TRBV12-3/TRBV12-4	CASARPGLANYNEQFF
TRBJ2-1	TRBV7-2	CASSAAASGRGNNEQFF
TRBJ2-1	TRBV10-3	CAIAKGAQNEQFF
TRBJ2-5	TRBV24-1	CATSGDGQTQYF